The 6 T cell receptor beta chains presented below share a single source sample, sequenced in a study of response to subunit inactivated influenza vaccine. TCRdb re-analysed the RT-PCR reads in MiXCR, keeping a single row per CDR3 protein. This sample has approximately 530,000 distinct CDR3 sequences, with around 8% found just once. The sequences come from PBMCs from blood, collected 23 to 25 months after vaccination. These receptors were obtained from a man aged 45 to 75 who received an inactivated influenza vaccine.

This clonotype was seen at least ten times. This CDR3 reads CASSLGGTGLGNEQFF. In nucleotides, the CDR3 is TGTGCCAGCAGTTTAGGTGGGACAGGTCTCGGGAATGAGCAGTTCTTC. The chain is built from TRBV12-3 or TRBV12-4 and TRBJ2-1, with TRBD1 identical over 8 bases. Germline trimming cut 1 base from V and 7 bases from J; bases unmatched to any gene: 9. CDR3 length: 16 amino acids.

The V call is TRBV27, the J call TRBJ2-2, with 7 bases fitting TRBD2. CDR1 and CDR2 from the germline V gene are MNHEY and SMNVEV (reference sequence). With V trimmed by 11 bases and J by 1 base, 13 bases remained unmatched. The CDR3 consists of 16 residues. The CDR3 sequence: CAPTRGVAENTGELFF. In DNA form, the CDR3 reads TGTGCCCCCACCCGGGGGGTAGCGGAGAACACCGGGGAGCTGTTTTTT.

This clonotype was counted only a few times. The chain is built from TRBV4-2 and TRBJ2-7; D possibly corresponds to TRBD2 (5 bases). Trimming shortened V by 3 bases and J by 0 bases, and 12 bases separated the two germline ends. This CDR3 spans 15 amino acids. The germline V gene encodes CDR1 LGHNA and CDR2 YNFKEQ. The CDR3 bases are TGTGCCAGCAGCCAGGAGGATCTAGACTCCTACGAGCAGTACTTC. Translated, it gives CASSQEDLDSYEQYF.

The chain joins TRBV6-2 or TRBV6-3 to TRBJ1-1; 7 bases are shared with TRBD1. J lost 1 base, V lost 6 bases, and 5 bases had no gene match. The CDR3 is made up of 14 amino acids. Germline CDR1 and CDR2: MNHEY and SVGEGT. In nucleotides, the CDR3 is TGTGCCAGCAGCCAGGGGGATCGGAACACTGAAGCTTTCTTT. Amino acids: CASSQGDRNTEAFF.

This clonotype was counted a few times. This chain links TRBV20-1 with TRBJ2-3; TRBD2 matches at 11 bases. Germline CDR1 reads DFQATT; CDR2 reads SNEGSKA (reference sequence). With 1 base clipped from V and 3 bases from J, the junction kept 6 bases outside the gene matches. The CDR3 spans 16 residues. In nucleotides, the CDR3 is TGCAGTGCTAGAGTATTAGCGGGAGGGCTGACAGATACGCAGTATTTT. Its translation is CSARVLAGGLTDTQYF.

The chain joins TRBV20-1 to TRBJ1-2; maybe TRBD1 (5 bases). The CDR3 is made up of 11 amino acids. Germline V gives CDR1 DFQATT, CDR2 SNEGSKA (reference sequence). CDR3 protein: CFWDRDPGYTF. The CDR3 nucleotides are TGCTTCTGGGACCGAGACCCTGGCTACACCTTC.